A single sample gave rise to the 8 T cell receptor beta chains below, sequenced in a study of shared clonotypes between healthy human individuals. The naive CD8 fraction comprised CD45RO-negative cells positively selected for CCR7 and excluded terminally differentiated effector memory CD45RA+ cells. TCRdb's table, derived via immunoSEQ multiplex PCR, lists solely in-frame clones and lacks some. Of 600,000 or so clones in the sample, roughly 98% are singletons; the top ten hold 0.3%. Material: naive CD8+ T cells sorted from blood. Source of these receptors: a man aged 30 to 39 in good health.

This clone was observed once. This chain links TRBV7-9 with TRBJ2-7; D is ambiguous. V lost 6 bases to trimming and J lost 5 bases, with 8 bases between them. Germline CDR1 and CDR2: SEHNR and FQNEAQ (reference sequence). There are 11 residues in the CDR3. Here the CDR3 reads CASRSSNEQYF. CDR3 coding DNA: TGTGCCAGCAGGTCAAGTAACGAGCAGTACTTC.

A remark on this clone: The sample has other DNA sequences that encode this CDR3 too. The V and J genes are TRBV19 and TRBJ2-3; 11 bases align to TRBD2. The germline V gene encodes CDR1 LNHDA and CDR2 SQIVND (reference sequence). Trimming removed 4 bases from V and 0 bases from J; junction bases left unmatched: 3. The CDR3 runs 16 residues. The CDR3 DNA reads as TGTGCCAGTAGTACGCGGACTAGCGGGAGCACAGATACGCAGTATTTT. It codes for CASSTRTSGSTDTQYF.

The gene calls are TRBV28 and TRBJ1-5, with a possible D match to TRBD1 (6 bases). The V end lost 3 bases, the J end lost 4 bases, and 16 bases lay between the germline ends. The CDR3 consists of 16 residues. Germline V lookup: CDR1 MDHEN, CDR2 SYDVKM. CDR3 protein: CASSFDAGGWNQPQHF. The DNA for the CDR3 is TGTGCCAGCAGTTTTGACGCGGGGGGCTGGAATCAGCCCCAGCATTTT.

This sequence joins TRBV27 and TRBJ2-7; no reliable D call. V was pared by 4 bases and J by 4 bases, with 20 bases between. The germline CDR1 and CDR2 sequences are MNHEY and SMNVEV (reference sequence). The CDR3 is 16 residues long. The CDR3 sequence: CASSSRDQVPIYEQYF. In nucleotides, the CDR3 is TGTGCCAGCAGTTCTAGGGATCAGGTCCCGATATACGAGCAGTACTTC.

The chain joins TRBV12-5 to TRBJ1-2, with D uncertain. CDR1 is LGHNT, CDR2 FRNRAP, per germline. The CDR3 spans 13 residues. Trimming shortened V by 6 bases and J by 6 bases, and 14 bases separated the two germline ends. CDR3 residues: CASGHHSLDGYTF. CDR3 in DNA: TGTGCTAGTGGCCACCATTCCTTGGATGGCTACACCTTC.

V is TRBV4-2 and J is TRBJ1-2; D ambiguous. The length of the CDR3 is 13 residues. From germline, CDR1 is LGHNA and CDR2 YNFKEQ. Between the trimmed V and J ends, which lost 1 base and 4 bases, there was a span of 7 bases. As DNA, the CDR3 is TGTGCCAGCAGCCAAGTCGGGGTCTATGGCTACACCTTC. Translation: CASSQVGVYGYTF.

This chain joins TRBV15 and TRBJ1-1; D might be TRBD1 (6 bases). The CDR3 length is 15 residues. CDR1 and CDR2 from the germline V gene are LNHNV and YYDKDF (reference sequence). The V gene lost 1 base and the J gene lost 0 bases, with 9 bases spanning the gap. CDR3 residues: CATSRGQVMNTEAFF. The CDR3 DNA sequence: TGTGCCACCAGCAGAGGACAGGTCATGAACACTGAAGCTTTCTTT.

The rearrangement uses TRBV27 and TRBJ2-7; TRBD2 aligns across 14 bases. The CDR3 is 16 amino acids. The V segment lost 8 bases and the J segment 3 bases; nucleotides outside the gene matches: 9. In germline, CDR1 is MNHEY, CDR2 SMNVEV (reference sequence). CDR3 residues: CASRGETSGRVYEQYF. The CDR3 DNA follows: TGTGCCAGCCGTGGAGAGACTAGCGGGAGGGTCTACGAGCAGTACTTC.